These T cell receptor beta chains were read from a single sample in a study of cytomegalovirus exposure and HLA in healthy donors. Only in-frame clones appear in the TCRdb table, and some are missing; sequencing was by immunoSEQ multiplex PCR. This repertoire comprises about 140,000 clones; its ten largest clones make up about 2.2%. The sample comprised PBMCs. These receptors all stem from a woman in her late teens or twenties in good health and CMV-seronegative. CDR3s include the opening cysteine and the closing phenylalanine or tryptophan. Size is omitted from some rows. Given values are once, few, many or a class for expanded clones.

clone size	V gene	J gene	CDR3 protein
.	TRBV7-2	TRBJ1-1	CASSLARGGKHHKAFF
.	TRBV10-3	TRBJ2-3	CAIRLSRSVADTQYF
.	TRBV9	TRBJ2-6	CASSKGQLSGANVLTF
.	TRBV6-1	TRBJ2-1	CASRRGVEQFF
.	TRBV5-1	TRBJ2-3	CASSFGQGTDTQYF
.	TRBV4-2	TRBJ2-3	CASSRMSLAGSTDTQYF
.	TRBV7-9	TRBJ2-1	CASSVRDSSYNEQFF
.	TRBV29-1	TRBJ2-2	CSVTSTSGENTGELFF
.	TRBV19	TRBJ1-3	CASSSLGDSGNTIYF
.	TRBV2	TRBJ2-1	CAFPGGSTPSGEQFF
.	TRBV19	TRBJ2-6	CASRSRAADQQPGANVLTF
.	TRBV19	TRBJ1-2	CASSKYVGTADYTF
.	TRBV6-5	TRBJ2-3	CASSEGEGHTDTQYF
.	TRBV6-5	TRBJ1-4	CASSAGIATNEKLFF
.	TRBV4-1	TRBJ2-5	CASSPDRGLQETQYF
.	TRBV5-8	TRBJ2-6	CASSTATGLAHSGANVLTF
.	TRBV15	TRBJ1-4	CATSRDVRTINEKLFF
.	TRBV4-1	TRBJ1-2	CASSPQSADLNYGYTF
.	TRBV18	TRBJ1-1	CASSPPGQGARAFF
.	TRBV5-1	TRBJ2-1	CASSPGQGGSYNEQFF
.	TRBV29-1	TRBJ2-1	CSVEIGLAGFNEQFF
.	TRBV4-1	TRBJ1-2	CASSRPGQGYGYTF
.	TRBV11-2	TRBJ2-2	CASSPGLSTGELFF
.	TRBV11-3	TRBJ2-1	CASSLGTSGRQPPYNEQFF
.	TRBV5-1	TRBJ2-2	CASRSGLAGGENTGELFF
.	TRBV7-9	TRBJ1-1	CASSYGGKDTEAFF
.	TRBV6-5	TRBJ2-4	CASSHSGARGNIQYF
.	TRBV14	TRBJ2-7	CASSPGLTAYEQYF
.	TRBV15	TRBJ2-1	CATSRGAGGNSYNEQFF
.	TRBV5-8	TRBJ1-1	CASSPGDRGDTEAFF
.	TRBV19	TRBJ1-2	CASSIEGSARGPFGYTF
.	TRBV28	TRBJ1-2	CASSIGQGLNYGYTF
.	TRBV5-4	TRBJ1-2	CASSLDPRGAGGYTF
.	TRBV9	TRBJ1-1	CASSTRTGRTEAFF
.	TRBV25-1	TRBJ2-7	CASSERGNYEQYF
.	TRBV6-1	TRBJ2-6	CASRATGSGANVLTF
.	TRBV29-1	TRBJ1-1	CSVEGVVGGAWTEAFF
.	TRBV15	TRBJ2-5	CATSRDPTGGDRGETQYF
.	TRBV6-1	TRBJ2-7	CASITETPYEQYF
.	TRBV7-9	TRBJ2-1	CASSFQGHRYNEQFF
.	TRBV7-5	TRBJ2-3	CARSKRERSALYTDTQYF
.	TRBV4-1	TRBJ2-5	CASSHSPSPGETQYF
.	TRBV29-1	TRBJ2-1	CSVPGQGSSYNEQFF
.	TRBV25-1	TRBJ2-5	CASSQLKTQYF
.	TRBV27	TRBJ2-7	CASSLEARGDGEQYF
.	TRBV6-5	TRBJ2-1	CASSLVTRTSNEQFF
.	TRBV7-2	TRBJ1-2	CASSLGDRANYGYTF
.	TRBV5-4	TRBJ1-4	CASSLAQGPTNEKLFF
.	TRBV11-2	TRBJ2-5	CASSLGTRETQYF
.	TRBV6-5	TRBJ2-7	CASSSGQLRSYEQYF
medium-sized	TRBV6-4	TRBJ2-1	CASSEEAGDGFNEQFF
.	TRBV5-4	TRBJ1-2	CASSPGGANYGYTF
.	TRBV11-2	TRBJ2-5	CASSLGTSGPQETQYF
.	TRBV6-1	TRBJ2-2	CASSAKTSPTGELFF
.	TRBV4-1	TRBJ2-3	CASSQVIQTGLNADTQYF
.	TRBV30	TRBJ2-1	CAWSLAGVKYNEQFF
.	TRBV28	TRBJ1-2	CASSLLTHNYGYTF
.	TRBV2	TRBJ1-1	CASSAQGNTEAFF
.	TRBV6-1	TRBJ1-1	CATITGGSGNTEAFF